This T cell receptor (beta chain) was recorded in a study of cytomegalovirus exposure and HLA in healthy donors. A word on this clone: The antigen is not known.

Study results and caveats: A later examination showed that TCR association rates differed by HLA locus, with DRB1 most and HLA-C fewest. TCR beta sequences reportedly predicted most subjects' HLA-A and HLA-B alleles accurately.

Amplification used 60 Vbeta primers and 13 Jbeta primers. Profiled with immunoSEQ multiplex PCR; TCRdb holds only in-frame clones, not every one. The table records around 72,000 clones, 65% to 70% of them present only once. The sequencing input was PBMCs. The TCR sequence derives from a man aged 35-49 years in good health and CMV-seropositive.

Written as DNA, the CDR3 is TGTGCCAGCAGTTTACCACAGGTCTACGAGCAGTACTTC. It codes for CASSLPQVYEQYF. The V gene is TRBV28, the J gene TRBJ2-5, with a tentative D call TRBD1 (5 bases). TRBJ2-7 matches the DNA end more closely, so the J call is doubtful. The germline V gene encodes CDR1 MDHEN and CDR2 SYDVKM. The CDR3 spans 13 residues.